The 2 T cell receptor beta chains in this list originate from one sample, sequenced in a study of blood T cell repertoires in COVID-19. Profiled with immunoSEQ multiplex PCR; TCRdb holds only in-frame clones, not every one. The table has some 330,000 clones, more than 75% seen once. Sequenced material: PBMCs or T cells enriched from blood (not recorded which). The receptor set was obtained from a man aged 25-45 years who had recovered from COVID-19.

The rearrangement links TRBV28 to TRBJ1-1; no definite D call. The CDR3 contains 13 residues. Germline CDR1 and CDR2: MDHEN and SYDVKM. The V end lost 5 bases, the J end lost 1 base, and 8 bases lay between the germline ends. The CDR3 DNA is TGTGCCAGCAGTGGGCCCTGGAACACTGAAGCTTTCTTT. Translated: CASSGPWNTEAFF. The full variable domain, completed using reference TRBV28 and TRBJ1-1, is DVKVTQSSRYLVKRTGEKVFLECVQDMDHENMFWYRQDPGLGLRLIYFSYDVKMKEKGDIPEGYSVSREKKERFSLILESASTNQTSMYLCASSGPWNTEAFFGQGTRLTVV.

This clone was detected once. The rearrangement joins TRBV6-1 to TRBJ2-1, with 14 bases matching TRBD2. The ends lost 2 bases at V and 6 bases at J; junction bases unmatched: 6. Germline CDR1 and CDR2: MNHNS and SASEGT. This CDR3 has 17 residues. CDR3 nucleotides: TGTGCCAGCAGTGAATGGGGACTAGCGGGGGTGGGCAATGAGCAGTTCTTC. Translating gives CASSEWGLAGVGNEQFF.